This TCR beta chain was documented in a study of cytomegalovirus exposure and HLA in healthy donors. Study-wide points: Diagnosis of cytomegalovirus status made by the classifier reportedly showed high specificity and sensitivity. On later analysis, the bulk of CMV-associated TCR beta chains appeared to be HLA-restricted.

Germline V gene sequence: CDR1 SGDLS, CDR2 YYNGEE. The CDR3 loop spans 13 amino acids. The V end was cut by 4 bases, the J end by 8 bases, with 15 bases between. There were likely unrecorded immune exposures, though donors were nominally healthy when sampled. About this clone itself: The antigen is not known.

Primers included in the PCR were 60 Vbeta and 13 Jbeta primers. Profiling relied on immunoSEQ multiplex PCR, and the TCRdb table lists in-frame clones only, not all of them. The table records approximately 160,000 clones, 80% of them present only once. Sequencing was carried out using PBMCs. The chain is built from TRBV9 and TRBJ1-1; D may be TRBD1 (6 bases). The sequence was obtained from a woman aged 45-60 years in good health and CMV-seropositive. The CDR3 loop is CASSFLDSNEAFF. The CDR3 DNA sequence: TGTGCCAGCAGCTTCCTGGACAGTAACGAAGCTTTCTTT.